These T cell receptor beta chains were read from a single sample in a study of T cell repertoires in cytomegalovirus infection. TCRdb reprocessed the reads with MiXCR, giving one entry per CDR3 protein. The repertoire holds a few hundred thousand distinct CDR3 sequences, with 26% as singletons. Sequenced: PBMCs. These receptors all come from a human donor in good health (CMV status not recorded). Some clones in this sample may be carry-over from other donors' samples. Both conserved end residues are part of each CDR3. The D gene is left open where the match is weak. Rows give clone size only sometimes, using once, few, many, or a class for an expanded clone.

D gene	clone size	J gene	V gene	CDR3 protein	CDR3 DNA
-	-	TRBJ1-5	TRBV5-6	CASSRTGETPSNQPQHF	TGTGCCAGCAGCCGAACAGGAGAAACACCTAGCAATCAGCCCCAGCATTTT
TRBD1	-	TRBJ1-1	TRBV20-1	CSARLGQIEAFF	TGCAGTGCTAGGTTGGGACAGATTGAAGCTTTCTTT
-	-	TRBJ1-1	TRBV6-2/TRBV6-3	CASSYSSENTEAFF	TGTGCCAGCAGTTACTCTTCGGAGAACACTGAAGCTTTCTTT
TRBD1	-	TRBJ2-7	TRBV12-3/TRBV12-4	CASSLQQRGPEQYF	TGTGCCAGCAGTTTGCAGCAAAGGGGGCCCGAGCAGTACTTC
-	-	TRBJ2-1	TRBV2	CASGGLALGNEQFF	TGTGCCAGCGGGGGGCTAGCTTTAGGCAATGAGCAGTTCTTC
-	many	TRBJ2-2	TRBV7-2	CASKGRFTGELFF	TGTGCCAGCAAAGGGCGTTTCACCGGGGAGCTGTTTTTT
-	-	TRBJ1-2	TRBV7-2	CASSPAGTGNYGYTF	TGTGCCAGCAGCCCGGCCGGGACGGGCAACTATGGCTACACCTTC
-	-	TRBJ2-5	TRBV4-2	CASSQESGFRQNQETQYF	TGTGCCAGCAGCCAAGAGTCGGGCTTCAGACAGAACCAAGAGACCCAGTACTTC
-	-	TRBJ1-1	TRBV5-4	CASSPPGPLRAEAFF	TGTGCCAGCAGCCCACCCGGGCCACTCCGAGCTGAAGCTTTCTTT
-	-	TRBJ2-4	TRBV15	CATSRSILAGPKNIQYF	TGTGCCACCAGCAGATCCATTCTGGCGGGGCCCAAAAACATTCAGTACTTC
TRBD1	-	TRBJ1-5	TRBV9	CASSPGQGSGNQPQHF	TGTGCCAGCAGCCCGGGACAGGGGTCTGGCAATCAGCCCCAGCATTTT
-	-	TRBJ1-2	TRBV6-1	CASSEVGRDYGYTF	TGTGCCAGCAGTGAAGTCGGCAGGGACTATGGCTACACCTTC
-	few	TRBJ2-1	TRBV28	CASNLVMNNEQFF	TGTGCCAGCAACCTGGTTATGAACAATGAGCAGTTCTTC
-	-	TRBJ1-3	TRBV4-1	CASSHLGSTSGNTIYF	TGCGCCAGCAGCCACCTAGGGAGTACCTCTGGAAACACCATATATTTT
-	-	TRBJ2-2	TRBV12-5	CASGLFLGEEWGTGELFF	TGTGCTAGTGGTTTGTTCCTAGGGGAGGAGTGGGGCACCGGGGAGCTGTTTTTT
TRBD1	few	TRBJ2-7	TRBV4-1	CASSLRDRVYEQYF	TGCGCCAGCAGCCTCCGGGACAGGGTCTACGAGCAGTACTTC
-	few	TRBJ2-1	TRBV28	CASRVPIYNEQFF	TGTGCCAGCAGGGTACCGATTTACAATGAGCAGTTCTTC
TRBD1	many	TRBJ1-5	TRBV7-8	CASSLRQGDQPQHF	TGTGCCAGCAGCTTGAGACAGGGGGACCAGCCCCAGCATTTT
-	many	TRBJ1-6	TRBV7-6	CASSPLGPNSPLHF	TGTGCCAGCAGCCCCTTGGGGCCTAATTCACCCCTCCACTTT
-	-	TRBJ2-4	TRBV2	CASSSLVAIRDIQYF	TGTGCCAGCAGTTCCCTTGTAGCGATCCGGGACATTCAGTACTTC
TRBD1	-	TRBJ1-5	TRBV20-1	CSANDRGSQPQHF	TGCAGTGCAAACGACAGGGGTAGTCAGCCCCAGCATTTT
TRBD2	-	TRBJ2-3	TRBV12-5	CASGHRIAGPRNTPTPRLDTQYF	TGTGCTAGTGGTCATAGAATAGCGGGACCCAGGAATACTCCAACCCCTCGACTGGATACGCAGTATTTT
-	-	TRBJ1-6	TRBV27	CASSSTGGFLISPLHF	TGTGCCAGCAGTTCAACGGGTGGGTTTTTAATTTCACCCCTCCACTTT
-	-	TRBJ2-1	TRBV7-9	CASSSGTVGNEQFF	TGTGCCAGCAGCTCCGGGACCGTGGGAAATGAGCAGTTCTTC
-	few	TRBJ2-6	TRBV6-1	CASSEGLRGEF	TGTGCCAGCAGTGAAGGGTTACGTGGTGAGTTC
-	-	TRBJ1-1	TRBV9	CASSVGGWDTEAFF	TGTGCCAGCAGCGTAGGGGGCTGGGACACTGAAGCTTTCTTT
TRBD1	few	TRBJ2-2	TRBV7-6	CASSQVRGLITGELFF	TGTGCCAGCAGCCAAGTCAGGGGGCTGATCACCGGGGAGCTGTTTTTT
TRBD1	many	TRBJ1-6	TRBV7-9	CASSLGGGTSPLHF	TGTGCCAGCAGCTTAGGAGGGGGCACCTCACCCCTCCACTTT
-	-	TRBJ2-5	TRBV20-1	CSTPPGRETQYF	TGCAGTACCCCCCCCGGCAGGGAGACCCAGTACTTC
-	few	TRBJ2-3	TRBV24-1	CATSESQGIPTDTQYF	TGTGCCACCAGTGAATCTCAGGGTATCCCCACAGATACGCAGTATTTT
TRBD2	many	TRBJ2-1	TRBV7-2	CASSSLRGQGTSGRAYNEQFF	TGTGCCAGCAGCTCCCTCAGGGGACAAGGGACTAGCGGGAGGGCCTACAATGAGCAGTTCTTC
TRBD1	-	TRBJ2-7	TRBV4-1	CASSQDIGTGIYEQYF	TGCGCCAGCAGCCAAGATATCGGGACAGGGATCTACGAGCAGTACTTC
-	-	TRBJ1-1	TRBV6-6	CASNNDGTHYTEAFF	TGTGCCAGCAATAACGACGGGACACATTACACTGAAGCTTTCTTT
-	-	TRBJ2-3	TRBV7-2	CASSLAPGVGTDTQYF	TGTGCCAGCAGCTTAGCCCCCGGGGTTGGCACAGATACGCAGTATTTT
-	-	TRBJ1-5	TRBV19	CASSNLRVSNQPQHF	TGTGCCAGTAGTAACCTACGGGTTAGCAATCAGCCCCAGCATTTT
TRBD1	-	TRBJ2-1	TRBV4-1	CASSQEDRGYNEQFF	TGCGCCAGCAGCCAAGAGGACAGGGGATACAATGAGCAGTTCTTC
TRBD2	many	TRBJ2-7	TRBV7-2	CASSLALSGRAIYYEQYF	TGTGCCAGCAGCTTAGCGCTCAGCGGGAGGGCCATATACTACGAGCAGTACTTC
-	many	TRBJ1-2	TRBV7-2	CASSLAAQGYYGYTF	TGTGCCAGCAGCTTAGCGGCTCAGGGGTACTATGGCTACACCTTC
-	many	TRBJ2-5	TRBV7-2	CASSLAFRQETQYF	TGTGCCAGCAGCTTAGCGTTCCGACAAGAGACCCAGTACTTC
-	few	TRBJ2-2	TRBV10-1	CASMAGETNTGELFF	TGCGCCAGCATGGCGGGCGAAACGAACACCGGGGAGCTGTTTTTT
TRBD1	few	TRBJ1-1	TRBV29-1	CSADRVGAEAFF	TGCAGCGCTGACAGGGTCGGCGCTGAAGCTTTCTTT
TRBD1	few	TRBJ2-5	TRBV19	CASTTGTGERETQYF	TGTGCCAGTACCACCGGGACAGGGGAGAGGGAGACCCAGTACTTC
-	few	TRBJ2-5	TRBV2	CASSDRVQETQYF	TGTGCCAGCAGCGACAGAGTCCAAGAGACCCAGTACTTC
TRBD2	few	TRBJ2-7	TRBV7-2	CASSLVTSGTYEQYF	TGTGCCAGCAGCTTAGTAACTAGCGGGACTTACGAGCAGTACTTC
-	few	TRBJ1-1	TRBV29-1	CSGQQNTEAFF	TGCAGCGGACAGCAGAACACTGAAGCTTTCTTT
-	many	TRBJ1-5	TRBV7-8	CASSLAPWSGSEPQHF	TGTGCCAGCAGCTTAGCCCCCTGGTCAGGGAGCGAGCCCCAGCATTTT
-	-	TRBJ2-5	TRBV9	CASSAAWGQETQYF	TGTGCCAGCAGCGCCGCCTGGGGCCAAGAGACCCAGTACTTC
TRBD1	once	TRBJ1-4	TRBV11-3	CASSYARDRAGEKLFF	TGTGCCAGCAGCTACGCCCGGGACAGGGCGGGTGAAAAACTGTTTTTT
TRBD1	-	TRBJ2-6	TRBV6-1	CASSAGTVRSGANVLTF	TGTGCCAGCAGTGCCGGGACAGTCCGCTCTGGGGCCAACGTCCTGACTTTC
TRBD2	many	TRBJ2-7	TRBV7-2	CASSFSRLAGAYEQYF	TGTGCCAGCAGCTTCTCGAGACTAGCGGGGGCCTACGAGCAGTACTTC
TRBD2	once	TRBJ2-5	TRBV11-2	CASSETGTSGRIHQETQYF	TGTGCCAGCAGCGAAACCGGGACTAGCGGGAGAATACACCAAGAGACCCAGTACTTC